The source of this T cell receptor beta chain is a study of memory CD4+ T cells and cytomegalovirus serostatus. Study background: Healthy Belgian adult donors included nine or ten CMV-positive and some 24 CMV-negative people.

Broader study findings: CMV serostatus prediction reached median AUC roughly 0.95, or 0.91 with US-trained model. The CMV-associated TCR signature appears largely within the CD4+ memory repertoire.

This clone was counted a few times. Its matching antigen is unknown. Sequenced by immunoSEQ multiplex PCR; TCRdb stores in-frame clones only, minus some. The sample lists about 50,000 clones; about 80% were seen once. The sort gate was single viable CD3+CD4+CD8-CD45RO+ cells for memory CD4+ T cells. Serum IgG to CMV pp150, pp28, p38 and p52 defined serostatus. Germline CDR1 is SGHVS and CDR2 is FQNEAQ. The CDR3 loop spans 15 amino acids. Trimming removed 7 bases at V and 0 bases at J, with 14 bases between. Source material: memory CD4+ T cells from blood. The clonotype was recovered from an adult in good health and CMV-seronegative. This chain connects TRBV7-8 to TRBJ2-3; D possibly corresponds to TRBD1 (6 bases). CDR3 sequence reads: CASTWGLSSTDTQYF. CDR3 sequence (DNA): TGTGCCAGCACCTGGGGGCTTTCTAGCACAGATACGCAGTATTTT.